The 2 T cell receptor beta chains listed next were all sequenced from one sample in a study of molecular identifiers for immune sequencing clone quantification. MiXCR, run by TCRdb on the PCR reads, gives a single entry per CDR3 protein. Among 65,000 or so distinct CDR3 sequences listed, around a sixth were seen once. The sequenced sample consisted of naive CD8+ T cells from blood, with Jurkat cell RNA spiked in. The subset denotes: FACS-sorted CD8+CD4-CCR7+CD45RA+ naive T cells. These receptor sequences come from a human donor in good health. Some libraries in this study had Jurkat cell RNA spiked in.

In this sample, this clonotype turned up a few times. This chain joins TRBV27 and TRBJ2-7, with TRBD2 matching 7 bases. The CDR3 runs to 16 residues. J was trimmed by 4 bases and V by 0 bases; bases with no gene match: 9. Germline CDR1 reads MNHEY; CDR2 reads SMNVEV (reference sequence). DNA of the CDR3: TGTGCCAGCAGTTTATCTGGACTAGTCAGCGTATACGAGCAGTACTTC. Translation: CASSLSGLVSVYEQYF.

This clonotype was detected once. V usage is TRBV27 and J usage is TRBJ2-1; maybe TRBD2 (6 bases). CDR3 size: 14 residues. Germline CDR1 reads MNHEY; CDR2 reads SMNVEV (reference sequence). V was cut by 2 bases and J by 6 bases, with 11 bases left in between. DNA for the CDR3: TGTGCCAGCAGTTTAGAGCGGGTCTCCAATGAGCAGTTCTTC. As protein: CASSLERVSNEQFF.